One and the same sample provided the 13 T cell receptor beta chains below, sequenced in a study of CD8 T cells in Susac syndrome. An amount of RNA that ranged from about 0.45 to 1 ug was reverse transcribed with random hexamers. TCRdb itself ran the immunoSEQ multiplex PCR reads through MiXCR, one entry per CDR3 protein. The sample shows 120,000 or so distinct CDR3 sequences, 94% of them seen only once. The sequenced material came from CD4+ T cells from PBMCs. The receptors stem from a human donor in good health.

The chain links TRBV12-3 or TRBV12-4 to TRBJ2-6; D is undetermined. V lost 7 bases and J 2 bases, leaving 9 bases between the germline ends. The CDR3 runs to 14 residues. The CDR3 region has the DNA TGTGCCAGCACCGCCATGGCTGGGGCCAACGTCCTGACTTTC. Its translation: CASTAMAGANVLTF.

This chain links TRBV5-1 with TRBJ2-2, with 7 positions matching TRBD2. The germline CDR1 and CDR2 sequences are SGHRS and YFSETQ. CDR3 length: 16 amino acids. J was trimmed by 4 bases and V by 4 bases; bases with no gene match: 10. The CDR3 DNA is TGCGCCAGCAGCCCGACCGGGACTATCATCACCGGGGAGCTGTTTTTT. This gives the protein CASSPTGTIITGELFF. The full variable domain, completed using reference TRBV5-1 and TRBJ2-2, is KAGVTQTPRYLIKTRGQQVTLSCSPISGHRSVSWYQQTPGQGLQFLFEYFSETQRNKGNFPGRFSGRQFSNSRSEMNVSTLELGDSALYLCASSPTGTIITGELFFGEGSRLTVL.

The V gene is TRBV27, the J gene TRBJ2-3; 7 nucleotides agree with TRBD1. From germline, CDR1 is MNHEY and CDR2 SMNVEV (reference sequence). J lost 0 bases, V lost 5 bases, and 5 bases had no gene match. This CDR3 comprises 15 residues. The CDR3 loop is CASSPGQSSTDTQYF. The CDR3 bases are TGTGCCAGCAGTCCGGGACAGAGTAGCACAGATACGCAGTATTTT.

This clonotype was counted once. The chain uses TRBV20-1 and TRBJ2-7; 11 bases map to TRBD2. CDR1 and CDR2 (germline): DFQATT, SNEGSKA (reference sequence). The CDR3 consists of 15 residues. J was trimmed by 2 bases and V by 0 bases; bases with no gene match: 3. CDR3 bases: TGCAGTGCTAGAGATGCGACTAGCGGGACCTACGAGCAGTACTTC. Translated: CSARDATSGTYEQYF.

The chain employs TRBV18 and TRBJ1-1, with D hard to call. This CDR3 is 17 amino acids long. Germline V gene data show CDR1 as KGHSH and CDR2 as LQKENI. The ends were cut back, 3 bases at V and 8 bases at J, with 25 bases in the middle. The CDR3 region is CASSPYAPGIGRVEAFF. The CDR3 DNA sequence: TGTGCCAGCTCACCGTATGCCCCTGGTATCGGGCGCGTGGAAGCTTTCTTT.

This chain joins TRBV2 and TRBJ1-1; D may be TRBD1 (5 bases). The germline V and J ends were trimmed by 7 bases and 1 base, with 10 bases remaining between them. Germline CDR1 SNHLY, CDR2 FYNNEI. This CDR3 is 13 amino acids long. The CDR3 loop is CASNPGPNTEAFF. The CDR3, as DNA: TGTGCCAGCAACCCAGGGCCGAACACTGAAGCTTTCTTT. Filled out from reference TRBV2 and TRBJ1-1, the complete variable domain reads EPEVTQTPSHQVTQMGQEVILRCVPISNHLYFYWYRQILGQKVEFLVSFYNNEISEKSEIFDDQFSVERPDGSNFTLKIRSTKLEDSAMYFCASNPGPNTEAFFGQGTRLTVV.

The genes are TRBV29-1 and TRBJ1-3; D gene uncertain. The length of the CDR3 is 14 residues. Trimming shortened V by 0 bases and J by 1 base, and 7 bases separated the two germline ends. The germline gives CDR1 SQVTM, CDR2 ANQGSEA. In DNA, the CDR3 is TGCAGCGTTGAAGACCGGAATTCTGGAAACACCATATATTTT. Protein product: CSVEDRNSGNTIYF.

V is TRBV5-1 and J is TRBJ1-1; 7 bases match TRBD1. This CDR3 comprises 15 residues. The J segment lost 1 base and the V segment lost 4 bases, leaving 7 bases of the junction unmatched. From germline, CDR1 is SGHRS and CDR2 YFSETQ. The DNA for the CDR3 is TGCGCCAGCAGCACGCAGGGGGTGGAGAACACTGAAGCTTTCTTT. Protein: CASSTQGVENTEAFF.

This chain links TRBV20-1 with TRBJ2-7, with D uncertain. This CDR3 has 13 amino acids. The germline CDR1 and CDR2 sequences are DFQATT and SNEGSKA (reference sequence). Trimming stripped 3 bases from V and 5 bases from J, with 14 bases between. CDR3 protein: CSASPRAGDEQYF. The CDR3 DNA reads as TGCAGTGCTAGTCCGCGAGCAGGCGACGAGCAGTACTTC.

J is TRBJ1-5 and V is TRBV5-1, with D uncertain. Germline V gene data show CDR1 as SGHRS and CDR2 as YFSETQ. The CDR3 sequence is 14 residues long. V was trimmed by 1 base and J by 8 bases, leaving 13 bases between them. In DNA form, the CDR3 reads TGCGCCAGCAGCTTGTCACAGAATAATAAGCCCCAGCATTTT. Translated, it gives CASSLSQNNKPQHF.

This CDR3 reads CASSYPKDRDTYEQYF. The DNA for the CDR3 is TGTGCCAGCAGTTACCCTAAGGACAGGGATACCTACGAGCAGTACTTC. The chain combines TRBV6-6 with TRBJ2-7; 8 bases line up with TRBD1. With 2 bases clipped from V and 2 bases from J, the junction kept 8 bases outside the gene matches. Germline V gene sequence: CDR1 MNHNY, CDR2 SVGAGI (reference sequence). The CDR3 consists of 16 residues.

CDR3 amino acids: CASSQESRGEQFF. CDR3 coding DNA: TGTGCCAGCAGCCAAGAGTCGAGGGGTGAGCAGTTCTTC. The chain joins TRBV3-1 to TRBJ2-1; D possibly uses TRBD1 or TRBD2 (5 bases each). This CDR3 comprises 13 residues. Trimming left V 0 bases short and J 9 bases short, with 9 bases between. Germline V gene sequence: CDR1 LGHDT, CDR2 YNNKEL (reference sequence).

The V call is TRBV7-2, the J call TRBJ1-6, with D possibly TRBD1 on 5 matching bases. Trimming removed 5 bases at V and 9 bases at J, with 17 bases between. The CDR3 covers 15 residues. Germline V gene lookup returns CDR1 SGHTA and CDR2 FQGNSA. The CDR3 DNA reads TGTGCCAGCAGCCCGCTACAGGTGGGGGGTTCACCCCTCCACTTT. It encodes CASSPLQVGGSPLHF.